This is a list of T cell receptor beta chains from one sample in a study of vaccination and CD4 T cells after COVID-19. Antigens for these TCRs are unknown. MiXCR, run by TCRdb on the PCR reads, gives a single entry per CDR3 protein. The repertoire consists of more than 20,000 distinct CDR3 sequences, with about 33% occurring once and the leading ten covering 10% to 12%. Material: CD4+ T cells from blood, cultured in vitro, obtained about 7 months after SARS-CoV-2 vaccination. The receptor source for this set is a human donor who had recovered from COVID-19. The CDR3 runs from the conserved cysteine through the conserved F or W. D genes are given only for firm matches. Some rows mark clone size as missing; the rest say once, few, many or name a class of expanded clone.

-	few	TRBV6-5	TRBJ1-1	TGTGCCAGCAGTTACAACAGGAACACTGAAGCTTTCTTT	CASSYNRNTEAFF
TRBD1	few	TRBV7-8	TRBJ2-1	TGTGCCAGCAGCCTAACAGGGGGAGGTTACAATGAGCAGTTCTTC	CASSLTGGGYNEQFF
-	-	TRBV12-3/TRBV12-4	TRBJ2-5	TGTGCCAGCAGTTTAAGGGTAGGGGAGACCCAGTACTTC	CASSLRVGETQYF
-	-	TRBV5-1	TRBJ2-7	TGCGCCAGCAGGCGGGACTCCTACGAGCAGTACTTC	CASRRDSYEQYF
-	-	TRBV6-5	TRBJ1-2	TGTGCCAGCAGTTACGTCGAGGACTATGGCTACACCTTC	CASSYVEDYGYTF
TRBD2	-	TRBV20-1	TRBJ2-3	TGCAGTGCTGGGACTAGCGGGGGAGGAGATACGCAGTATTTT	CSAGTSGGGDTQYF
-	-	TRBV28	TRBJ1-2	TGTGCCAGCAGTTTCGAGAACTATGGCTACACCTTC	CASSFENYGYTF
-	few	TRBV20-1	TRBJ1-5	TGCAGTGCCCTTCCGGATAGCAATCAGCCCCAGCATTTT	CSALPDSNQPQHF
TRBD1	-	TRBV20-1	TRBJ2-7	TGCAGTGCTACACCAGGGACAGGGATCGACGAGCAGTACTTC	CSATPGTGIDEQYF
TRBD2	-	TRBV7-9	TRBJ2-3	TGTGCCAGCAGCTTACTACTAGCGGGGGGTTCCACAGATACGCAGTATTTT	CASSLLLAGGSTDTQYF
-	once	TRBV20-1	TRBJ1-3	TGCAGTGCTAGAGCCAGGGGAGGTTCTGGAAACACCATATATTTT	CSARARGGSGNTIYF
TRBD1	-	TRBV11-2	TRBJ2-7	TGTGCCAGCAGCGTGACAGGGGCCCCTTCCCGGTACTTC	CASSVTGAPSRYF
TRBD2	-	TRBV5-1	TRBJ2-3	TGCGCCAGCAGTATCCGGGGGGGCGGCGCAGATACGCAGTATTTT	CASSIRGGGADTQYF
TRBD2	-	TRBV29-1	TRBJ2-1	TGCAGCACCGATGGGCGGGAGGGCGGCGATGAGCAGTTCTTC	CSTDGREGGDEQFF
TRBD1	-	TRBV5-1	TRBJ2-7	TGCGCCAGCAGCTTGGGGTTCGGGACAGCCCAATACGAGCAGTACTTC	CASSLGFGTAQYEQYF
TRBD2	-	TRBV20-1	TRBJ2-5	TGCAGTGCTAGAGTTCGACTAGCGGGAGGGTTGGAGACCCAGTACTTC	CSARVRLAGGLETQYF
-	-	TRBV7-2	TRBJ2-5	TGTGCCAGCAGCTTCTTACCCCTAGAGACCCAGTACTTC	CASSFLPLETQYF
-	-	TRBV14	TRBJ1-2	TGTGCCAGCAGCCGGGGAGTGACCTATGGCTACACCTTC	CASSRGVTYGYTF
-	few	TRBV7-2	TRBJ1-1	TGTGCCAGCAGCCCCCGCGGGGGCGGCTCGATTGAAGCTTTCTTT	CASSPRGGGSIEAFF
TRBD1	-	TRBV18	TRBJ2-7	TGTGCCAGCTCACCGCGGCAGGGGGCCTCCTACGAGCAGTACTTC	CASSPRQGASYEQYF
-	few	TRBV7-9	TRBJ2-3	TGTGCCAGCAGCCGATTAGTAGATACGCAGTATTTT	CASSRLVDTQYF
TRBD1	few	TRBV6-8	TRBJ2-7	TGTGCCAGCAGTTACTCCCGCCAGGGGGAATACTCCTACGAGCAGTACTTC	CASSYSRQGEYSYEQYF
TRBD1	few	TRBV27	TRBJ2-7	TGTGCCAGCAGTGCAGGGGACAGACTATACGAGCAGTACTTC	CASSAGDRLYEQYF
-	-	TRBV6-1	TRBJ1-3	TGTGCCAGCAGTCTGACAGGATTTGGAAACACCATATATTTT	CASSLTGFGNTIYF
TRBD1	-	TRBV20-1	TRBJ2-5	TGCAGTGCGGACAGGGGGCTCCCCCTCCAAGAGACCCAGTACTTC	CSADRGLPLQETQYF
-	few	TRBV20-1	TRBJ1-6	TGCAGTGCGAAACCTCGCTCCTATAATTCACCCCTCCACTTT	CSAKPRSYNSPLHF
-	-	TRBV7-9	TRBJ1-6	TGTGCCAGCAGCTTCCTCAGGGCTGGGAATTCACCCCTCCACTTT	CASSFLRAGNSPLHF
-	few	TRBV2	TRBJ2-7	TGTGCCAGCAGTGAAGGACCTGTCCCGGTCTACGAGCAGTACTTC	CASSEGPVPVYEQYF
TRBD1	medium-sized	TRBV6-1	TRBJ1-6	TGTGCCAGCAGCAGGGGACAGGGGGAGTCACCCCTCCACTTT	CASSRGQGESPLHF
-	few	TRBV7-7	TRBJ2-3	TGTGCTAGCAGCTTAATGCCCACAGATACGCAGTATTTT	CASSLMPTDTQYF
-	few	TRBV20-1	TRBJ1-2	TGCAGTGCCGATAAGGCCCCGAGGGGGGGGTATGGCTACACCTTC	CSADKAPRGGYGYTF
-	-	TRBV7-9	TRBJ2-6	TGTGCCAGCCGGCGGGACTCTGGGGCCAACGTCCTGACTTTC	CASRRDSGANVLTF
-	few	TRBV20-1	TRBJ2-3	TGCAGTGCTGTCCGGGGGATCAGCACAGATACGCAGTATTTT	CSAVRGISTDTQYF
-	many	TRBV20-1	TRBJ2-5	TGCAGTGCTAGAGATCCCAGCTTGGAGACCCAGTACTTC	CSARDPSLETQYF
-	-	TRBV2	TRBJ1-1	TGTGCCAGCAATACAGGGAACACTGAAGCTTTCTTT	CASNTGNTEAFF
TRBD2	-	TRBV4-2	TRBJ2-3	TGTGCCAGCAGCCAGTTGCGCTTGGGACTAGCATCCACAGATACGCAGTATTTT	CASSQLRLGLASTDTQYF
-	few	TRBV7-3	TRBJ1-1	TGTGCCAGCAGCTCTACCGGGAGAACTGAAGCTTTCTTT	CASSSTGRTEAFF
-	-	TRBV7-2	TRBJ2-5	TGTGCCAGCAGCACTAGTAGGGTGACCCAGTACTTC	CASSTSRVTQYF
-	-	TRBV20-1	TRBJ2-3	TGCAGTGCTAGAAACCCGAGTCGGGGAGATACGCAGTATTTT	CSARNPSRGDTQYF
-	medium-sized	TRBV7-6	TRBJ1-2	TGTGCCAGCAGCTTCGGCCGGGCGGGTGGCTACACCTTC	CASSFGRAGGYTF
-	few	TRBV6-2/TRBV6-3	TRBJ1-1	TGTGCCTCAAGGGGACGGTACACTGAAGCTTTCTTT	CASRGRYTEAFF
-	-	TRBV5-4	TRBJ2-3	TGTGCCAGCAGCTTTAGGGGGGGCCTCGATACGCAGTATTTT	CASSFRGGLDTQYF
TRBD1	few	TRBV7-2	TRBJ2-1	TGTGCCAGCAGCGACAGGGGTAGGCCCTACAATGAGCAGTTCTTC	CASSDRGRPYNEQFF
TRBD1	-	TRBV5-8	TRBJ2-3	TGTGCCAGCAGGACCGGACAGGGAAGGGCAGATACGCAGTATTTT	CASRTGQGRADTQYF
TRBD1	few	TRBV9	TRBJ2-1	TGTGCCAGCAGCAAGGGACAGGACTACAATGAGCAGTTCTTC	CASSKGQDYNEQFF
-	-	TRBV7-2	TRBJ2-1	TGTGCCAGCAGCTTAGTATCGGGGCAATACAATGAGCAGTTCTTC	CASSLVSGQYNEQFF
-	-	TRBV7-9	TRBJ1-5	TGTGCCAGCAGTCCCATTTCGGATCAGCCCCAGCATTTT	CASSPISDQPQHF
-	once	TRBV6-5	TRBJ2-2	TGTGCCAGCAGTTACAATCCGACCGGGGAGCTGTTTTTT	CASSYNPTGELFF
-	-	TRBV4-2	TRBJ2-2	TGTGCCAGCAGCCTGGGGGGAGGAGAGGTAGGGGAGCTGTTTTTT	CASSLGGGEVGELFF
-	once	TRBV14	TRBJ2-2	TGTGCCAGCAGCCAAGATTGGTCCGGGGAGCTGTTTTTT	CASSQDWSGELFF
-	few	TRBV20-1	TRBJ2-3	TGCAGTGCGGAGGGGCCTCCCCTCGATACGCAGTATTTT	CSAEGPPLDTQYF
TRBD2	-	TRBV7-2	TRBJ2-2	TGTGCCAGCAGCTACGGGGGGGCCGGCGGGGAGCTGTTTTTT	CASSYGGAGGELFF